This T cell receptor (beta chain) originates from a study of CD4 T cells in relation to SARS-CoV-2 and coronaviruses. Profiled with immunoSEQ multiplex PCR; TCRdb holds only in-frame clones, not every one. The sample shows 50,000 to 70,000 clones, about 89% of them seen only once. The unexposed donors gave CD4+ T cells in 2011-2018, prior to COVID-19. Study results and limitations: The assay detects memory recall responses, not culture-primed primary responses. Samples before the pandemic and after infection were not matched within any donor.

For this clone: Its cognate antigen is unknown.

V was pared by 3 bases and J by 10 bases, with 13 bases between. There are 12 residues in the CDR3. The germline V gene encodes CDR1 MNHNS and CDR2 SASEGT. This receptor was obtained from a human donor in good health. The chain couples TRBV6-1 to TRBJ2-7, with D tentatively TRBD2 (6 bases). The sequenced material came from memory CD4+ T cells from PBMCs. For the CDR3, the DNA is TGTGCCAGCAGTGAGATTTACGGGACTCAGTACTTC. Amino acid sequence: CASSEIYGTQYF.